This TCR beta chain is drawn from a study of tumor and adjacent non-tumor tissue in lung cancer (dated by TCRdb to 2016 to 2019). Context from the whole study: The cohort included about a dozen adenocarcinoma, a couple of squamous cell carcinoma and 1 small cell lung cancer patients. A total of some 130,000,000 productive TCRbeta reads were generated by sequencing, corresponding to an average of about 4.2 million reads per sample. Some 30 paired specimens, one tumor and one normal lung sample per patient, were profiled by TCRbeta CDR3 sequencing. The 15 or so patients were aged roughly 31 to 80 years, included 10 men and 5 women, and had TNM stage I to III disease. Bulk TCRbeta repertoires were compared between lung tumor tissue and matched distant non-tumor lung tissue obtained from fewer than 18 lung cancer patients. On the study overall, not on this receptor specifically: TCR diversity (inverse Simpson) was significantly higher in tumor than in normal lung tissue (roughly 430 vs 170, P = 0.0075, Mann-Whitney U test). Neither the sequencing platform nor unique molecular identifiers are mentioned in the methods. TCR diversity was significantly higher in younger patients, and greater tumor TCR diversity was associated with shorter overall survival and shorter disease-free survival. The top 100 clones accounted for a significantly larger cumulative portion of the repertoire in normal lung than in tumor tissue. Peripheral blood was not sequenced, so blood TCRbeta repertoires in these lung cancer patients were not examined. Only about 16 patients were included in the cohort, and the need for larger samples and more detailed clinical data was noted by the authors.

Per the germline V gene, SGHVS is the CDR1 and FQNEAQ is the CDR2. Spanning cysteine to phenylalanine, the CDR3 consists of 15 amino acids. Left in the record is the CDR3 DNA by itself, 45 bases read in frame from the first base. RNA was extracted from bulk unsorted tissue and checked for quality with a NanoDrop ND-1000 and an Agilent 2100. For the normal lung samples, distant non-tumor tissue was collected more than 3 cm away from the tumor edge. All donors had newly diagnosed lung cancer, had not received prior chemotherapy, and were admitted for thoracic surgery in China between August and November 2014. Patients who had received previous radiotherapy or chemotherapy, or who had another concurrent cancer, were excluded from the study. Pieces of surgical tissue measuring about 1-2.2 cm3 were kept in RNAlater solution and stored at -80 degrees C until use. Library generation was performed with multiplex PCR. Sequencer: Illumina HiSeq 2500. Following protocols modified from ARM-PCR, the researchers constructed TCRbeta libraries through three rounds of nested PCR with primers (Table S4). PCR products of 200-500 bp were gel-excised and purified with the QIAquick gel extraction kit before sequencing. Per the authors' processing: Trimmomatic was used to clean the reads, FLASH merged the cleaned reads into complete CDR3 sequences, and MiTCR assigned the sequences to V(D)J germline segments. Clonal diversity was calculated as the inverse Simpson's index using VDJtools. A read counted as productive if the sequence was in-frame and lacked a premature stop codon. TCRdb trimmed the raw reads at Q25, called clones with MiXCR and kept productive beta chains. One record per CDR3 amino acid sequence lists the most common genes and DNA. The V and J calls were not made by the authors but by TCRdb's processing. This sample holds under 80,000 distinct CDR3 sequences; more than 75% were observed only once. The ten largest account for more than 35% of the sample.

As for this clonotype: Its antigen target is currently unknown. A read error may produce the germline difference seen at one junction end.

This receptor was obtained from a man aged 55 to 70 with non-small cell lung cancer. Recombination joined TRBV7-8 with TRBJ1-1, with an unclear D gene assignment. Source material: distant non-tumor lung tissue. The CDR3 reads CASSSPKTGNTGAFF. The nucleotides read TGTGCCAGCAGCTCCCCCAAGACGGGTAACACTGGAGCTTTCTTC.